These 28 T cell receptor beta chains were all obtained from the same sample, sequenced in a study of immune heterogeneity within non-small cell lung tumors. It was with 32 V and 13 J primers that multiplex PCR amplified TCR beta CDR3. MiXCR, run by TCRdb on the multiplex PCR reads, gives a single entry per CDR3 protein. The sample holds 2,300 or so distinct CDR3 sequences, 20% to 30% seen once. Template material comprised bulk tumor genomic DNA at about 660 ng per sample. Several far-apart biopsies were taken per primary tumor during surgery. The study enrolled patients with untreated, newly diagnosed non-small cell lung cancer who underwent curative surgery. The sequencing input was lung tumor tissue. The receptor source for this set is a man aged 35 to 55 with non-small cell lung cancer.

Judged by abundance, this clonotype is medium-sized. The chain is built from TRBV5-5 and TRBJ1-6; TRBD1 is a possible D gene (6 bases). Deletions cut 3 bases from V and 7 bases from J, with 17 bases between. This CDR3 spans 16 amino acids. Per the germline V gene, CDR1 is SGHKS and CDR2 is YYEKEE (reference sequence). The DNA of the CDR3 is TGTGCCAGCAGCTGGGGGGCGGGGGCCACGAATTCACCCCTCCACTTT. Translating gives CASSWGAGATNSPLHF.

This clonotype rates as medium-sized (0.01 to 0.1%). The chain couples TRBV5-8 to TRBJ1-3, with D maybe TRBD1 (6 bases). V was pared by 2 bases and J by 3 bases, with 9 bases between. Germline CDR1 reads SGHTS; CDR2 reads YDEGEE. The CDR3 consists of 14 residues. The CDR3 DNA is TGTGCCAGCAGCTTTACAGGGTATGGAAACACCATATATTTT. This codes for CASSFTGYGNTIYF. Complete variable domain (other parts from reference TRBV5-8 and TRBJ1-3): EAGVTQSPTHLIKTRGQQATLRCSPISGHTSVYWYQQALGLGLQFLLWYDEGEERNRGNFPPRFSGRQFPNYSSELNVNALELEDSALYLCASSFTGYGNTIYFGEGSWLTVV.

Concerning this clonotype: This CDR3 fails to terminate in the conserved phenylalanine or tryptophan, so it likely reflects a read error. It is unclear where the CDR3 begins or ends on the DNA, so no DNA is shown, and the CDR3 is as TCRdb lists it. The rearrangement uses TRBV28 and TRBJ2-3. The germline gives CDR1 MDHEN, CDR2 SYDVKM. The CDR3 has 13 residues if both end residues are counted. CDR3 amino acids: CASSFEYEQYFGP.

By sample share, this clonotype is medium-sized (0.01 to 0.1%). The V call is TRBV5-1, the J call TRBJ2-7; 9 nucleotides line up with TRBD1. CDR1 SGHRS and CDR2 YFSETQ come from the germline V gene. V was pared by 0 bases and J by 0 bases, with 1 base of the junction left unmatched. The CDR3 spans 15 residues. CDR3 coding DNA: TGCGCCAGCAGCTTGGGGACAGGGGCCTCCTACGAGCAGTACTTC. Amino acids: CASSLGTGASYEQYF.

In its sample, this clonotype is large. In DNA form, the CDR3 reads TGTGCCAGTAGTATGAGTAGCGGGACTTACGAGCAGTACTTC. Residues: CASSMSSGTYEQYF. The J gene is TRBJ2-7, the V gene TRBV19; 8 bases match TRBD2. The CDR3 has 14 residues. The ends lost 3 bases at V and 4 bases at J; junction bases unmatched: 5. CDR1 and CDR2 (germline): LNHDA, SQIVND (reference sequence).

The rearrangement uses TRBV20-1 and TRBJ2-7; possibly TRBD2 for D (7 bases). The germline gives CDR1 DFQATT, CDR2 SNEGSKA (reference sequence). The length of the CDR3 is 14 residues. V shed 5 bases and J shed 4 bases, with 18 bases lying between them. This CDR3 reads CSARGGQVIYEQYF. Here the CDR3 DNA reads TGCAGTGCTCGCGGGGGACAAGTCATTTACGAGCAGTACTTC.

This clonotype ranks as medium-sized. The V gene is TRBV19, the J gene TRBJ1-5; possibly TRBD1 for D (5 bases). CDR1 and CDR2 (germline): LNHDA, SQIVND (reference sequence). The ends were cut back, 4 bases at V and 3 bases at J, with 13 bases in the middle. The CDR3 totals 15 residues. The CDR3 bases are TGTGCCAGTAGTAGAGGGACTGAATCCAATCAGCCCCAGCATTTT. Translation gives CASSRGTESNQPQHF. Variable domain in full (rest from reference TRBV19 and TRBJ1-5): DGGITQSPKYLFRKEGQNVTLSCEQNLNHDAMYWYRQDPGQGLRLIYYSQIVNDFQKGDIAEGYSVSREKKESFPLTVTSAQKNPTAFYLCASSRGTESNQPQHFGDGTRLSIL.

This clonotype is medium-sized (0.01 to 0.1%) within its sample. The rearrangement joins TRBV11-2 to TRBJ2-1; D is perhaps TRBD2 (5 bases). From germline, CDR1 is SGHAT and CDR2 FQNNGV. The CDR3 contains 15 residues. V lost 1 base to trimming and J lost 3 bases, with 10 bases between them. Written as DNA, the CDR3 is TGTGCCAGCAGCTTAGGTACAGACTACTACAATGAGCAGTTCTTC. Its translation: CASSLGTDYYNEQFF.

Comment on this clonotype: A much larger clone differs from this one at a single base, so this may be a read error. This chain connects TRBV9 to TRBJ2-5; 8 bases agree with TRBD2. Gene TRBJ2-1 matches the end of the DNA better, so the J call may be wrong. Germline V CDR1 and CDR2: SGDLS, YYNGEE. The CDR3 runs to 15 residues. The CDR3 here is CARSALAATYNEQFF. DNA of the CDR3: TGTGCCAGAAGCGCACTAGCGGCGACCTACAATGAGCAGTTCTTC.

By share, this clonotype ranks as medium-sized. This chain joins TRBV7-3 and TRBJ1-2, with 9 positions matching TRBD1. The CDR3 contains 14 residues. CDR1 SGHTA and CDR2 FQGTGA come from the germline V gene. After removal of 4 bases from V and 8 bases from J, the junction contained 8 bases not matched to a gene. This chain's CDR3 is CASSSTGGEGGYTF. Here the CDR3 DNA reads TGTGCCAGCAGCTCAACAGGGGGCGAGGGCGGCTACACCTTC.

Comment on this clonotype: Being one base from a much bigger clone, this may be a read error. CDR3 nucleotides: TGCGCCAGCAGCTTGTCCGAACGGCGTAATGAGCAGTTCTTC. This translates into CASSLSERRNEQFF. The chain recombines TRBV5-1 with TRBJ2-1; the D is unclear. The CDR3 has 14 amino acids. Trimming cost V 1 base and J 7 bases, with 12 bases left between them. Germline V gives CDR1 SGHRS, CDR2 YFSETQ.

This clonotype is medium-sized within its sample. The rearrangement joins TRBV4-1 to TRBJ1-2, with 12 bases matching TRBD1. V shed 0 bases, J shed 7 bases, and the junction held 9 bases outside the gene matches. This CDR3 comprises 17 residues. Germline lookup yields CDR1 MGHRA and CDR2 YSYEKL. This CDR3 reads CASSQDTGTGGASGYTF. In nucleotides, the CDR3 is TGCGCCAGCAGCCAAGATACCGGGACAGGGGGCGCGAGTGGCTACACCTTC.

This clonotype was seen repeatedly, ten times or more. The V call is TRBV7-2, the J call TRBJ2-1, with D perhaps being TRBD1 or TRBD2 (5 bases each). The V gene's germline CDR1 is SGHTA and CDR2 FQGNSA. The CDR3 sequence is 15 residues long. The V gene lost 3 bases and the J gene lost 6 bases, with 15 bases spanning the gap. Here the CDR3 DNA reads TGTGCCAGCAGCTTGGGTGGGAGTAGGGGCAATGAGCAGTTCTTC. Residues: CASSLGGSRGNEQFF. Variable domain in full (rest from reference TRBV7-2 and TRBJ2-1): GAGVSQSPSNKVTEKGKDVELRCDPISGHTALYWYRQSLGQGLEFLIYFQGNSAPDKSGLPSDRFSAERTGGSVSTLTIQRTQQEDSAVYLCASSLGGSRGNEQFFGPGTRLTVL.

Judged by abundance, this clonotype is medium-sized. At one end, the junction sequence differs from germline, possibly due to a read error. This chain links TRBV7-7 with TRBJ2-3; TRBD2 is a possible D gene (6 bases). This CDR3 comprises 14 residues. Germline CDR1 SSHAT, CDR2 FNYEAQ (reference sequence). The CDR3 sequence: CASSTGLGTDTQYF. The CDR3 DNA sequence: TGTGCTAGCAGCACGGGACTCGGCACAGATACGCAGTATTTT.

This chain uses TRBV10-3 with TRBJ2-2; a weak D match, TRBD2 (5 bases). V was pared by 10 bases and J by 4 bases, with 16 bases between. CDR3 size: 14 residues. CDR1 ENHRY and CDR2 SYGVKD come from the germline V gene. CDR3 sequence: CATATWEFTGELFF. The CDR3 DNA reads TGTGCCACCGCGACATGGGAGTTCACCGGGGAGCTGTTTTTT.

The rearrangement joins TRBV20-1 to TRBJ2-7; 10 bases map to TRBD1. With 4 bases clipped from V and 3 bases from J, the junction kept 6 bases outside the gene matches. Germline assignment: CDR1 DFQATT and CDR2 SNEGSKA (reference sequence). CDR3 length equals 14 residues. CDR3 sequence: CSAIYRDRGYEQYF. The DNA of the CDR3 is TGCAGTGCTATATATAGGGACAGGGGCTACGAGCAGTACTTC.

In this sample, this clonotype is medium-sized (0.01 to 0.1%). The genes are TRBV6-1 and TRBJ1-2; D ambiguous. This CDR3 spans 14 amino acids. V shed 7 bases and J shed 4 bases, with 16 bases lying between them. Germline loops: CDR1 MNHNS, CDR2 SASEGT. This CDR3 reads CASISRQLVYGYTF. The DNA for the CDR3 is TGTGCCAGCATCTCCCGGCAGCTCGTCTATGGCTACACCTTC.

This clonotype is categorized as medium-sized (0.01 to 0.1%). V is TRBV7-2 and J is TRBJ2-4; D is undetermined. Germline V gives CDR1 SGHTA, CDR2 FQGNSA. The CDR3 has 14 residues. Trimming took off 1 base at V and 0 bases at J, with 4 bases between the two ends. The CDR3 nucleotides are TGTGCCAGCAGCTTAGAACCAGCCAAAAACATTCAGTACTTC. Translated: CASSLEPAKNIQYF.

This clonotype is classed as medium-sized. This chain uses TRBV6-2 or TRBV6-3 with TRBJ2-7; 9 bases match TRBD2. Germline V gene data show CDR1 as MNHEY and CDR2 as SVGEGT. CDR3 length: 14 amino acids. With 6 bases clipped from V and 2 bases from J, the junction kept 5 bases outside the gene matches. The CDR3 here is CASRPSGTTYEQYF. The CDR3 DNA is TGTGCCAGCAGACCTAGCGGGACCACCTACGAGCAGTACTTC.

The chain employs TRBV7-9 and TRBJ1-1; D perhaps matches TRBD1 (6 bases). V was shortened by 5 bases and J by 0 bases, with 10 bases between the two germline ends. Germline lookup yields CDR1 SEHNR and CDR2 FQNEAQ (reference sequence). The CDR3 consists of 14 residues. CDR3 region: CASSRTDMNTEAFF. The CDR3 coding sequence is TGTGCCAGCAGCCGGACAGACATGAACACTGAAGCTTTCTTT.

With respect to this clonotype: This CDR3 is missing its conserved last phenylalanine or tryptophan, likely due to a read error. It is unclear where the CDR3 begins or ends on the DNA, so no DNA is shown, and the CDR3 is as TCRdb lists it. The V call is TRBV20-1, the J call TRBJ2-3; no check of the table's D call, TRBD1, against the DNA was made. CDR1 is DFQATT and CDR2 is SNEGSKA in the germline V gene (reference sequence). The CDR3 spans 17 residues, counting both ends. The CDR3 region is CSARVWDRGPGEPYFGP.

By sample share, this clonotype is medium-sized (0.01 to 0.1%). CDR3 sequence (DNA): TGTGCCAGCAGTGGCCAGGGGGGGAGCGGGGAGCTGTTTTTT. As protein: CASSGQGGSGELFF. V usage is TRBV6-2 or TRBV6-3 and J usage is TRBJ2-2; D assignment may be TRBD1 or TRBD2 (7 bases each). This CDR3 is built from 14 residues. In germline, CDR1 is MNHEY, CDR2 SVGEGT. The V end lost 5 bases, the J end lost 7 bases, and 14 bases lay between the germline ends.

In its sample, this clonotype ranks as medium-sized. The genes are TRBV6-1 and TRBJ2-1; a possible D gene is TRBD1 (5 bases). The germline V gene has CDR1 MNHNS and CDR2 SASEGT. The CDR3 is 13 amino acids. Trimming took 6 bases from V and 5 from J, leaving 11 bases between them. The CDR3 DNA is TGTGCCAGCAGAGGGGTACAAGACAATGAGCAGTTCTTC. Translated, it gives CASRGVQDNEQFF.

This clonotype is categorized as medium-sized. The gene calls are TRBV6-1 and TRBJ2-2; 8 bases fit TRBD2. The CDR3 runs to 14 residues. Germline V gives CDR1 MNHNS, CDR2 SASEGT. Trimming cost V 4 bases and J 6 bases; bases outside gene matches: 4. CDR3 coding DNA: TGTGCCAGCAGTGTGGGACTAGACGCCGGGGAGCTGTTTTTT. As protein: CASSVGLDAGELFF.

This clonotype is classed as large. V is TRBV11-2 and J is TRBJ1-5; D is unclear. Germline CDR1 and CDR2: SGHAT and FQNNGV. The CDR3 has 15 residues. Trimming took 0 bases from V and 0 from J, leaving 6 bases between them. The CDR3 loop is CASSLEWDSNQPQHF. Here the CDR3 DNA reads TGTGCCAGCAGCTTAGAGTGGGATAGCAATCAGCCCCAGCATTTT. The whole variable domain, remainder taken from reference TRBV11-2 and TRBJ1-5, is EAGVAQSPRYKIIEKRQSVAFWCNPISGHATLYWYQQILGQGPKLLIQFQNNGVVDDSQLPKDRFSAERLKGVDSTLKIQPAKLEDSAVYLCASSLEWDSNQPQHFGDGTRLSIL.

By sample share, this clonotype is medium-sized (0.01 to 0.1%). This chain connects TRBV7-9 to TRBJ2-7, with D hard to call. CDR1 and CDR2 (germline): SEHNR, FQNEAQ (reference sequence). With 5 bases removed from V and 3 bases from J, the gap between germline ends came to 8 bases. CDR3 size: 12 residues. For the CDR3, the DNA is TGTGCCAGCAGCCCCAACAGCTACGAGCAGTACTTC. Its protein is CASSPNSYEQYF. The variable domain in full, with the rest retrieved from reference TRBV7-9 and TRBJ2-7, is DTGVSQNPRHKITKRGQNVTFRCDPISEHNRLYWYRQTLGQGPEFLTYFQNEAQLEKSRLLSDRFSAERPKGSFSTLEIQRTEQGDSAMYLCASSPNSYEQYFGPGTRLTVT.

This clonotype qualifies as medium-sized (0.01 to 0.1%). The V and J genes are TRBV7-9 and TRBJ1-4; no clear D gene. This CDR3 region has 15 residues. The germline gives CDR1 SEHNR, CDR2 FQNEAQ (reference sequence). V was clipped by 5 bases and J by 5 bases, with 15 bases between them. The chain's CDR3 is CASSLLGSTNEKLFF. Written as DNA, the CDR3 is TGTGCCAGCAGCCTCCTGGGCAGCACCAATGAAAAACTGTTTTTT.

Many counts were recorded for this clonotype. This chain links TRBV5-1 with TRBJ2-5; 9 nucleotides match TRBD1. The CDR3 runs 15 residues. CDR1 is SGHRS and CDR2 is YFSETQ in the germline V gene. V lost 3 bases and J lost 0; bases outside the gene matches: 3. CDR3 protein: CASSSRQGDQETQYF. The DNA for the CDR3 is TGCGCCAGCAGCTCCCGACAGGGGGACCAAGAGACCCAGTACTTC.